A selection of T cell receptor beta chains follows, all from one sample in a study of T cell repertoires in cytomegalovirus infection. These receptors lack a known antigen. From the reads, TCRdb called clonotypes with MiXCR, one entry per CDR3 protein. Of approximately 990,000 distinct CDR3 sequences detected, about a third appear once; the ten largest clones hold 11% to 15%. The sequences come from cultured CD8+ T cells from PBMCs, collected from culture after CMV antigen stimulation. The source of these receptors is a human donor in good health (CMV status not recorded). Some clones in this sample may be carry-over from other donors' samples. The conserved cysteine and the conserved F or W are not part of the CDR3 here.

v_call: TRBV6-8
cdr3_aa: ASKGQGADTQY

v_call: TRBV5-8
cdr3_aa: ASSNGTGHKFFYGYT

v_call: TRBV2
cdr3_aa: ARGQANTEAF

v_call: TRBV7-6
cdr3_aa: ASSLVAGNYGYT

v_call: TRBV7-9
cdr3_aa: ASSSDRPTEVYSTDTQY

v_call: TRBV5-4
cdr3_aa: ASSLAGLTHLETQY

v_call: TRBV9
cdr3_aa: ASSVSTGWTEAF

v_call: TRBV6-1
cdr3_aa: ASSEDVAAGWGTDTQY

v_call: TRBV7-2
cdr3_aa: ASSLERSLAGGRDEQF

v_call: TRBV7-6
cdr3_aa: ASSSIPTDSYNEQF

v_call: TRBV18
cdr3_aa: ASSLWDKREAF

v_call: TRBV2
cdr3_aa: ASSGGLAEDTGELF

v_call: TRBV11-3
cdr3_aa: ASSKLGRGSIYNEQF